This is a list of T cell receptor beta chains from one sample in a study of human T cells and chemical hapten exposure. TCRdb re-called the RACE reads through MiXCR, storing one row per CDR3 protein. This table holds under 75,000 distinct CDR3 sequences, 11% found once. The sequencing here drew on whole blood, taken in connection with sensitization to the hapten diphenylcyclopropenone (DPC). These receptors were taken from a woman aged 45-59 years with alopecia areata. Some clones in this sample may be carry-over from other donors' samples. The CDR3 runs from the conserved cysteine through the conserved F or W. D genes are given only for firm matches. Expanded clones are given a class, and other clones once, few, many or no size at all.

V gene	J gene	D gene	clone size	CDR3 DNA	CDR3 protein
TRBV25-1	TRBJ2-2	.	.	TGTGCCAGCAGCAGAGGCGGCGAGCGGGAGCTGTTTTTT	CASSRGGERELFF
TRBV6-6	TRBJ2-7	.	few	TGTGCCAGCAGTCCCTCCTCAGTGCGCTACGAGCAGTACTTC	CASSPSSVRYEQYF
TRBV7-2	TRBJ2-1	TRBD2	few	TGTGCCAGCAGCTTAGCGGGACTAGCGGCCTACAATGAGCAGTTCTTC	CASSLAGLAAYNEQFF
TRBV6-4	TRBJ2-3	TRBD2	many	TGTGCCAGCAGTGAGGGGAGGGATCCAGATACGCAGTATTTT	CASSEGRDPDTQYF
TRBV28	TRBJ2-7	.	.	TGTGCCAGCAAACGCCAAGGGGTCTCCTACGAGCAGTACTTC	CASKRQGVSYEQYF
TRBV27	TRBJ1-2	.	.	TGTGCCAGCAGTTTATGGGGAGGCCTTAACTATGGCTACACCTTC	CASSLWGGLNYGYTF
TRBV6-5	TRBJ2-1	.	many	TGTGCCAGCAGGGGGCGGCTGGGCAATGAGCAGTTCTTC	CASRGRLGNEQFF
TRBV11-2	TRBJ2-2	.	few	TGTGCCAGCAGCCCCCGTTTGGGCGGGGAGCTGTTTTTT	CASSPRLGGELFF
TRBV7-8	TRBJ1-5	.	many	TGTGCCAGCAGCCTTGGGGGTCAGCCCCAGCATTTT	CASSLGGQPQHF
TRBV3-1	TRBJ2-7	.	many	TGTGCCAGCAGCCGAGAACAGGTTTCCGAGCAGTACTTC	CASSREQVSEQYF
TRBV11-2	TRBJ2-5	TRBD2	.	TGTGCCAGCAGCTTAGTTGTGACTAGCGGAGAGACCCAGTACTTC	CASSLVVTSGETQYF
TRBV28	TRBJ1-5	.	many	TGTGCCAGCACCAGGGTCAATCAGCCCCAGCATTTT	CASTRVNQPQHF
TRBV10-2	TRBJ2-5	.	few	TGCGCCAGCAGTGCTGTGAGAAAAGAGACCCAGTACTTC	CASSAVRKETQYF
TRBV21-1	TRBJ1-5	.	many	TGTGCCAGCAGCAAAGGTGCCGGACAGACATCTCATCAGCCCCAGCATTTT	CASSKGAGQTSHQPQHF
TRBV28	TRBJ1-4	.	few	TGTGCCAGCAGTTTAGGGGGAGCTAATGAAAAACTGTTTTTT	CASSLGGANEKLFF
TRBV20-1	TRBJ1-5	.	few	TGCAGTGCTAGAGCCCTTCTGGGTCCTCCAAATCAGCCCCAGCATTTT	CSARALLGPPNQPQHF
TRBV12-3/TRBV12-4	TRBJ1-5	TRBD1	few	TGTGCCAGCAGACCACAGGGGGTAAGGAATCAGCCCCAGCATTTT	CASRPQGVRNQPQHF
TRBV19	TRBJ2-7	TRBD1	many	TGTGCCAGTAGTCCGCTCCCCAGGGGGCGCGACGAGCAGTACTTC	CASSPLPRGRDEQYF
TRBV2	TRBJ2-7	TRBD1	many	TGTGCCAGCAGTTCCGGGACAGGGGGCTACGAGCAGTACTTC	CASSSGTGGYEQYF
TRBV25-1	TRBJ2-1	TRBD2	many	TGTGCCAGCAGTGAAGGGGTATTAGCGGGGTACAATGAGCAGTTCTTC	CASSEGVLAGYNEQFF
TRBV20-1	TRBJ2-2	.	.	TGCAGTGCTAGACCCGTAACTAGTTACACCGGGGAGCTGTTTTTT	CSARPVTSYTGELFF
TRBV12-3/TRBV12-4	TRBJ2-5	TRBD2	many	TGTGCCAGCAGGTTAGCGGGAGGGCCTGAGACCCAGTACTTC	CASRLAGGPETQYF
TRBV20-1	TRBJ1-6	.	many	TGCAGTGCTAGATCCCATGGTTATTCACCCCTCCACTTT	CSARSHGYSPLHF
TRBV14	TRBJ1-6	.	many	TGTGCCAGCAGCCAATCACAGGGTGGGAATTCACCCCTCCACTTT	CASSQSQGGNSPLHF
TRBV6-6	TRBJ1-6	.	many	TGTGCCAGCAGTTTGGGGAGGGGTAATTCACCCCTCCACTTT	CASSLGRGNSPLHF
TRBV19	TRBJ2-7	.	many	TGTGCCAGTAAACTGGGACCGGCCTACGAGCAGTACTTC	CASKLGPAYEQYF
TRBV11-2	TRBJ1-1	.	.	TGTGCCAGCAGCGGGGGGACGGTGAACACTGAAGCTTTCTTT	CASSGGTVNTEAFF
TRBV5-1	TRBJ2-3	.	.	TGCGCCAGCAGCCTTCTGGGCTACTCCACAGATACGCAGTATTTT	CASSLLGYSTDTQYF
TRBV18	TRBJ2-7	TRBD2	many	TGTGCCAGCTCTCGGGGGACTAGCGGACTGAACGAGCAGTACTTC	CASSRGTSGLNEQYF
TRBV19	TRBJ2-7	TRBD1	.	TGTGCCAGTAGCACCGACAGGGGCACCTACTACGAGCAGTACTTC	CASSTDRGTYYEQYF
TRBV3-1	TRBJ2-1	.	.	TGTGCCAGCAGCCAAGTCCCCAATGAGCAGTTCTTC	CASSQVPNEQFF
TRBV4-3	TRBJ2-3	TRBD1	many	TGCGCCAGCAGCCAAGACAAGGGGGCGACGGGAGATACGCAGTATTTT	CASSQDKGATGDTQYF
TRBV7-6	TRBJ2-5	TRBD2	few	TGTGCCAGCAGCCTATGGACTAGCGGGCAAGAGACCCAGTACTTC	CASSLWTSGQETQYF
TRBV28	TRBJ1-3	.	.	TGTGCCAGCAGACAGGGAGTTCTTGACACCATATATTTT	CASRQGVLDTIYF
TRBV24-1	TRBJ2-3	.	many	TGTGCCACCAGTGATAGGGACGGATCCGCTGGAGATACGCAGTATTTT	CATSDRDGSAGDTQYF
TRBV7-2	TRBJ2-2	.	.	TGTGCCAGCAGCTTAGGGCTACGGGGAGGCGGGGAGCTGTTTTTT	CASSLGLRGGGELFF
TRBV28	TRBJ1-5	.	few	TGTGCCAGCGGATTACCTGGTCAGCCCCAGCATTTT	CASGLPGQPQHF
TRBV12-3/TRBV12-4	TRBJ1-2	.	many	TGTGCCAGCAGTTTAGACAGCTATGGCTACACCTTC	CASSLDSYGYTF
TRBV6-5	TRBJ1-1	.	many	TGTGCCAGCAGTAATTACGGGGGGTACAGGGCGGCCTTCTTT	CASSNYGGYRAAFF
TRBV4-3	TRBJ1-6	.	many	TGCGCCAGCAGCCAAGTGATACAGGACTATAATTCACCCCTCCACTTT	CASSQVIQDYNSPLHF
TRBV18	TRBJ2-7	.	many	TGTGCCAGCTCACCACCCGGGAATTACGAGCAGTACTTC	CASSPPGNYEQYF